This paragraph covers one T cell receptor beta chain sequence. The CDR3 extends over 15 amino acids. The germline CDR1 and CDR2 sequences are LNHDA and SQIVND (reference sequence). Trimming left V 1 base short and J 1 base short, with 10 bases between. The data derive from a study of blood T cell repertoires in COVID-19. Study details: The origin of the acute and convalescent COVID-19 samples was the United States, Italy and Spain.

TCRdb's table, derived via immunoSEQ multiplex PCR, lists solely in-frame clones and lacks some. Of tens of thousands of clones in the sample, roughly 81% are singletons; the top ten hold approximately 5.7%. What was sequenced was peripheral blood. The V and J genes are TRBV19 and TRBJ1-1; D is ambiguous. The receptor comes from a woman aged 60-70 years with acute or convalescent COVID-19. For the CDR3, the DNA is TGTGCCAGTAGTATAGTGGGCAGCAAGAACACTGAAGCTTTCTTT. It codes for CASSIVGSKNTEAFF.